This T cell receptor beta chain was sequenced during a study of Japanese encephalitis immunity and Zika vaccine responses. Overall study: Two to three months before ZPIV, two JEV vaccine doses were given. Cells were stimulated with conserved or non-conserved ZIKV structural peptides, or JEV or YFV peptides.

Peptide pools at about 0.96 ug/mL each stimulated CFSE-labeled PBMCs over a roughly six-day culture. Live CD56-CD19-CD16-CD3+CD4+ cells with low CFSE were sorted unfixed as proliferating CD4 T cells. Participants were healthy adults seronegative for ZIKV, JEV, YFV, DENV and WNV by microneutralization. Whole-study results and caveats: JEV-pre-vaccinated donors shared more clonotypes across time-points and stimulations than YFV donors.

Germline CDR1 DFQATT, CDR2 SNEGSKA (reference sequence). V shed 5 bases and J shed 3 bases, with 11 bases lying between them. This CDR3 has 12 amino acids. Sample share makes this clonotype medium-sized. TCRdb re-called the 5' RACE reads through MiXCR, storing one row per CDR3 protein. The sample has about 1,000 distinct CDR3 sequences, approximately 3.1% seen once; the top ten hold approximately 17%. Sequencing used antigen-activated CD4+ T cells from blood, cultured, obtained during a Zika inactivated vaccine study. This TCR was recovered from an adult man who received an inactivated Zika virus vaccine. The gene calls are TRBV20-1 and TRBJ2-7; no firm D call. Here the CDR3 DNA reads TGCAGTGCTCGCGGTGAGGTCTACGAGCAGTACTTC. Its translation is CSARGEVYEQYF.